The present T cell receptor beta chain was sequenced within a study of blood T cell repertoires in COVID-19. For the study at large: The cDNA or gDNA used as material had been derived from T cells, B-cell-depleted T cells, or PBMCs.

This CDR3 has 15 residues. The V and J ends lost 5 bases and 0 bases respectively, with 13 bases between them. Germline CDR1 and CDR2: KGHSH and LQKENI. Per the authors' pipeline: Estimation of nucleated cell counts was performed using reference gene primer amplification. Method: immunoSEQ multiplex PCR; TCRdb's copy keeps in-frame clones and lacks some. That table gives V, J and clone size, and the DNA gave D and trimming. The repertoire holds a few hundred thousand clones, with around 85% as singletons. This TCR came from a woman aged 70-85 years with COVID-19, enrolled during active disease. Sequenced: peripheral blood. V and J are TRBV18 and TRBJ1-1, with a tentative D call TRBD1 (6 bases). The CDR3 DNA reads TGTGCCAGCTCATCCCAGGGGCGACTGAACACTGAAGCTTTCTTT. Amino acid sequence: CASSSQGRLNTEAFF. The full variable domain, in which reference TRBV18 and TRBJ1-1 provide the parts outside the CDR3, is NAGVMQNPRHLVRRRGQEARLRCSPMKGHSHVYWYRQLPEEGLKFMVYLQKENIIDESGMPKERFSAEFPKEGPSILRIQQVVRGDSAAYFCASSSQGRLNTEAFFGQGTRLTVV.